These T cell receptor beta chains were read from a single sample in a study of T cell repertoires in cytomegalovirus infection. TCRdb processed the reads anew with MiXCR; each CDR3 protein has one entry. The table has about 900,000 distinct CDR3 sequences, 30% to 40% seen once. No antigen has been identified for these receptors. Sequencing was performed on cultured CD8+ T cells from PBMCs, taken from culture after CMV antigen stimulation. The receptors derive from a human donor in good health (CMV status not recorded). Some clones in this sample may be carry-over from other donors' samples. CDR3s include the opening cysteine and the closing phenylalanine or tryptophan. The D gene is left open where the match is weak. A row's size may be missing; if present it is once, few, many or a size class.

NA TRBJ2-1 once 12 TRBV29-1 TGCGGCGCCCCGACAGGATTGGGAGAGCAGTTCTTC CGAPTGLGEQFF
NA TRBJ2-3 few 14 TRBV18 TGTGCCAGCTCACCGCCCTCAGGCACAGATACGCAGTATTTT CASSPPSGTDTQYF
TRBD1 TRBJ2-1 NA 13 TRBV27 TGTGCCAGCCGCCAGACAGGGTTAATCCTACAGTTCTTC CASRQTGLILQFF
TRBD1 TRBJ1-5 many 16 TRBV7-8 TGTGCCAGCAGCCCGGACAGGGGGAATCGAAATCAGCCCCAGCATTTT CASSPDRGNRNQPQHF
TRBD2 TRBJ2-1 many 17 TRBV7-2 TGTGCCAGCAGCTTAGGGAGCATCGGACTAGTGGGCAATGAGCAGTTCTTC CASSLGSIGLVGNEQFF
NA TRBJ1-1 few 13 TRBV28 TGTGCCAGCAGTTCACTAAGGAACACTGAAGCTTTCTTT CASSSLRNTEAFF
NA TRBJ1-4 NA 17 TRBV20-1 TGCAGTGCTAGAGGCCCCGCGGTGTGGGGGAGGCGTGAAAAACTGTTTTTT CSARGPAVWGRREKLFF
TRBD1 TRBJ2-1 few 14 TRBV12-5 TGTGCTAGTGGTTGGCTTGGGACAGGTAATGAGCAGTTCTTC CASGWLGTGNEQFF
TRBD1 TRBJ1-1 NA 15 TRBV2 TGTGCCAGCGGACGGACAGGGAGAGCTGAAACTGAAGCTTTCTTT CASGRTGRAETEAFF
NA TRBJ2-1 NA 16 TRBV28 TGTGCCAGCAGTTTTCCGCAGGGGAACGGGGACAATGAGCAGTTCTTC CASSFPQGNGDNEQFF
NA TRBJ2-1 few 18 TRBV28 TGTGCCAGCAGTCCCTCCCCCGGAGGGTTGGGGACCTACAATGAGCAGTTCTTC CASSPSPGGLGTYNEQFF
TRBD2 TRBJ2-7 NA 16 TRBV10-3 TGTGCCATCAGTGAGTCTGGGCGGGGGGGCTCCTACGAGCAGTACTTC CAISESGRGGSYEQYF
TRBD1 TRBJ1-1 NA 15 TRBV20-1 TGCAGTGCTAGAGATTGGACAGGTGTGAACACTGAAGCTTTCTTT CSARDWTGVNTEAFF
NA TRBJ1-2 few 12 TRBV7-9 TGTGCCAGCAGCTTAGCCGGGAGAGGCTACACCTTC CASSLAGRGYTF
TRBD1 TRBJ2-2 once 15 TRBV27 TGTGCCAGCACCTTTGACAGGGACAACACCGGGAAGCTGTTTTTT CASTFDRDNTGKLFF
NA TRBJ1-1 few 15 TRBV6-5 TGTGCCAGCAGTTACGGGGAGACCTTGAACACTGAAGCTTTCTTT CASSYGETLNTEAFF
NA TRBJ1-1 NA 15 TRBV27 TGTGCCAGCAGTTCGCCGACAGGTCCGTTGACTGAAGCTTTCTTT CASSSPTGPLTEAFF
NA TRBJ2-1 few 11 TRBV2 TGTGCCAGCAGTGAAGTTTGGGAGCAGTTCTTC CASSEVWEQFF
NA TRBJ2-5 NA 14 TRBV5-1 TGCGCCAGCAGCGAGGGCGGGGCCCAAGAGACCCAGTACTTC CASSEGGAQETQYF
NA TRBJ2-7 few 14 TRBV27 TGTGCCAGCAGTTTCCAGGGGACCCTCTACGAGCAGTACTTC CASSFQGTLYEQYF
TRBD1 TRBJ2-4 NA 22 TRBV5-5 TGTGCCAGCAGCTTGACAGATGTGGGACAGAAAGTGGAGGTATTAGCCAAAAACATTCAGTACTTC CASSLTDVGQKVEVLAKNIQYF
NA TRBJ1-2 many 14 TRBV7-8 TGTGCCAGCAGCTTAGGCCAGTCTAACTATGGCTACACCTTC CASSLGQSNYGYTF
NA TRBJ2-1 few 13 TRBV20-1 TGCAGTGCTAGAGACCTTTTCGGCAATGAGCAGTTCTTC CSARDLFGNEQFF
NA TRBJ2-7 NA 14 TRBV2 TGTGCCAGCAATATGGGTTGGAATACCTACGAGCAGTACTTC CASNMGWNTYEQYF
TRBD1 TRBJ1-4 few 17 TRBV5-6 TGTGCCAGCAGCTTGGAAAGGTCGGGGACAGGGAATGAAAAACTGTTTTTT CASSLERSGTGNEKLFF
TRBD2 TRBJ2-1 NA 16 TRBV15 TGTGCCACCAGCATCTCCGGGACTAGCGGTTACAATGAGCAGTTCTTC CATSISGTSGYNEQFF
NA TRBJ1-6 few 14 TRBV7-2 TGTGCCAGCAGCTTAAGCTCGGGTAATTCACCCCTCCACTTT CASSLSSGNSPLHF
TRBD1 TRBJ2-1 few 16 TRBV15 TGTGCCACCCAAAAACCGGGACAGGGGTCCTACAATGAGCAGTTCTTC CATQKPGQGSYNEQFF
TRBD1 TRBJ2-1 few 16 TRBV6-2/TRBV6-3 TGTGCCAGCAGTTACCGGGACAGGGGTCCCTACAATGAGCAGTTCTTC CASSYRDRGPYNEQFF
TRBD1 TRBJ1-4 NA 16 TRBV5-1 TGCGCCAGCAGGTTGACAGGGGTGGCAACTAATGAAAAACTGTTTTTT CASRLTGVATNEKLFF
TRBD2 TRBJ2-1 many 17 TRBV7-6 TGTGCCAGCAGTAAAGGACTAGCGGGGGACTCCTACAATGAGCAGTTCTTC CASSKGLAGDSYNEQFF
NA TRBJ1-5 many 15 TRBV7-2 TGTGCCAGCAGCTTAGCGGCAAAGGACAATCAGCCCCAGCATTTT CASSLAAKDNQPQHF
NA TRBJ1-1 NA 15 TRBV11-2 TGTGCCAGCAGCTTCTGGGGGCCCTTAGACACTGAAGCTTTCTTT CASSFWGPLDTEAFF
TRBD2 TRBJ2-5 NA 17 TRBV5-6 TGTGCCAGCAGCCTTGGTCTAGCGGGGCTTCAGGGAGAGACCCAGTACTTC CASSLGLAGLQGETQYF
TRBD2 TRBJ2-7 few 17 TRBV7-9 TGTGCCAGCAGCCCTCCGCTGGGTGCGGGGGGCGCCTACGAGCAGTACTTC CASSPPLGAGGAYEQYF
TRBD2 TRBJ2-1 NA 16 TRBV7-9 TGTGCCAGCAGTCTCAGGGAGGGTGGGTACAACAATGAGCAGTTCTTC CASSLREGGYNNEQFF
TRBD2 TRBJ2-3 few 18 TRBV9 TGTGCCAGCAGCCCCTCCCTACGAGCGGGGGGGCGCACAGATACGCAGTATTTT CASSPSLRAGGRTDTQYF
NA TRBJ2-4 few 13 TRBV6-1 TGTGCCAGCATGGACAAAGTCAAAAACATTCAGTACTTC CASMDKVKNIQYF
TRBD2 TRBJ2-1 few 14 TRBV20-1 TGCAGTGCTAGAAGCGAGCGGGGGGCCAATGAGCAGTTCTTC CSARSERGANEQFF
TRBD1 TRBJ2-6 few 21 TRBV27 TGTGCCAGCAGTCAGGAGGCGGACAGGCCCTACCAAGGCACTGGGGCCAACGTCCTGACTTTC CASSQEADRPYQGTGANVLTF
NA TRBJ2-2 few 13 TRBV7-9 TGTGCCAGCAGCCCAGGGTTTGCCGGGGAGCTGTTTTTT CASSPGFAGELFF
NA TRBJ2-1 many 15 TRBV7-2 TGTGCCAGCAGCTTATTAACGGGGGGCCCCAATGAGCAGTTCTTC CASSLLTGGPNEQFF
NA TRBJ2-7 many 14 TRBV7-8 TGTGCCAGCAGCTCCACAGGTCTACCCTACGAGCAGTACTTC CASSSTGLPYEQYF
NA TRBJ1-5 few 16 TRBV6-6 TGTGCCAGCAGTTACCACGGGGCGAAGGGCAATCAGCCCCAGCATTTT CASSYHGAKGNQPQHF
NA TRBJ1-6 NA 14 TRBV27 TGTGCTCCGGAGGAGGAGGTCCTTAATTCACCCCTCCACTTT CAPEEEVLNSPLHF